The rows below give T cell receptor beta chains drawn from one sample of a study of beta chain features in type 1 diabetes. Here immunoSEQ multiplex PCR was the method, and the copy in TCRdb shows in-frame clones only, minus some. The sample carries 300,000 to 350,000 clones, around 19% recorded once. Material for sequencing was naive CD4+ T cells from blood. These receptors were taken from a woman under 30 in good health. Both conserved end residues are part of each CDR3. The D gene is left open where the match is weak. The listing skips clone size in some rows; elsewhere it reads once, few, many or a size class.

>TRBV15|.|TRBJ2-7|.
CATSNLDRNSYEQYF
TGTGCCACCAGCAACCTAGACAGGAACTCCTACGAGCAGTACTTC
>TRBV14|few|TRBJ2-2|.
CASSQAPPGELFF
TGTGCCAGCAGCCAAGCCCCTCCCGGGGAGCTGTTTTTT
>TRBV7-9|.|TRBJ1-2|.
CASSSRGEPSYTF
TGTGCCAGCAGCTCCAGGGGAGAGCCTAGTTACACCTTC
>TRBV5-1|.|TRBJ1-2|TRBD1
CASSQTPGGLGDGYTF
TGCGCCAGCAGCCAAACTCCAGGGGGCCTAGGGGATGGCTACACCTTC
>TRBV5-4|few|TRBJ2-1|TRBD2
CASSFGGRGNEQFF
TGTGCCAGCAGCTTTGGCGGGAGGGGGAATGAGCAGTTCTTC
>TRBV6-5|.|TRBJ2-7|TRBD1
CASSYLDRGDEQYF
TGTGCCAGCAGTTACTTGGACAGGGGTGACGAGCAGTACTTC
>TRBV5-1|few|TRBJ2-5|TRBD1
CASSLRDRYQETQYF
TGCGCCAGCAGCCTCCGGGACAGGTACCAAGAGACCCAGTACTTC
>TRBV18|few|TRBJ1-1|.
CASSPRVRGVNTEAFF
TGTGCCAGCTCACCACGGGTACGGGGAGTGAACACTGAAGCTTTCTTT
>TRBV5-1|.|TRBJ2-5|TRBD2
CASSPGLAGGVQYF
TGCGCCAGCAGCCCCGGACTAGCGGGAGGAGTCCAGTACTTC
>TRBV19|few|TRBJ2-7|TRBD2
CASSKLSGGSYEQYF
TGTGCCAGTAGTAAGCTTAGCGGGGGCTCCTACGAGCAGTACTTC
>TRBV23-1|.|TRBJ2-7|TRBD2
CASSLRLAEYEQYF
TGCGCCAGCAGTCTTAGACTAGCGGAGTACGAGCAGTACTTC
>TRBV6-1|few|TRBJ2-1|TRBD2
CASSEGLAYEQFF
TGTGCCAGCAGTGAAGGACTAGCCTATGAGCAGTTCTTC
>TRBV12-5|few|TRBJ2-7|TRBD1
CASGFDREWDEQYF
TGTGCTAGTGGTTTCGACAGGGAATGGGACGAGCAGTACTTC
>TRBV29-1|.|TRBJ2-1|.
CSAGTMSHNEQFF
TGCAGCGCCGGGACAATGTCCCACAATGAGCAGTTCTTC
>TRBV4-1|few|TRBJ2-7|.
CASSQVLVDEQYF
TGCGCCAGCAGCCAAGTGCTAGTCGACGAGCAGTACTTC
>TRBV25-1|once|TRBJ2-2|.
CASSIRANTGELFF
TGTGCCAGCAGTATCCGAGCGAACACCGGGGAGCTGTTTTTT
>TRBV29-1|few|TRBJ1-2|.
CSVESRLQVDYGYTF
TGCAGCGTTGAGTCGCGCCTTCAGGTAGACTATGGCTACACCTTC
>TRBV30|.|TRBJ2-7|.
CAWSSSQGFYHEQYF
TGTGCCTGGAGTTCATCACAGGGTTTTTACCACGAGCAGTACTTC
>TRBV30|.|TRBJ2-1|TRBD2
CAWTLLAGVGEQFF
TGTGCCTGGACCCTACTAGCGGGAGTAGGTGAGCAGTTCTTC
>TRBV7-9|.|TRBJ2-7|TRBD1
CASSLGTGGTGEQYF
TGTGCCAGCAGCTTAGGGACAGGGGGCACAGGGGAGCAGTACTTC
>TRBV18|.|TRBJ2-2|.
CASSEVGGTNTGELFF
TGTGCCAGCTCCGAGGTCGGAGGGACGAACACCGGGGAGCTGTTTTTT
>TRBV7-8|few|TRBJ2-7|.
CASSLRVEQYF
TGTGCCAGCAGCTTGCGGGTCGAGCAGTACTTC
>TRBV4-1|few|TRBJ2-7|.
CASSRGGLGSGEQYF
TGCGCCAGCAGCCGCGGTGGACTCGGTTCGGGAGAGCAGTACTTC
>TRBV7-2|.|TRBJ2-7|TRBD1
CASSLGPGTGSSYEQYF
TGTGCCAGCAGCTTAGGGCCCGGGACAGGTAGCTCCTACGAGCAGTACTTC
>TRBV20-1|.|TRBJ2-7|.
CSARGWSEQYF
TGCAGTGCTAGAGGGTGGAGTGAGCAGTACTTC
>TRBV5-4|.|TRBJ2-3|TRBD2
CASSLRLADKDTQYF
TGTGCCAGCAGCTTGCGACTAGCGGATAAAGATACGCAGTATTTT
>TRBV27|few|TRBJ1-2|.
CASTHVPYGYTF
TGTGCCAGCACCCATGTTCCCTATGGCTACACCTTC
>TRBV7-9|.|TRBJ2-7|TRBD2
CASSTGLAGAGEQYF
TGTGCCAGCAGCACGGGACTAGCGGGAGCAGGCGAGCAGTACTTC
>TRBV28|.|TRBJ2-7|.
CASRDYEQCF
TGTGCCAGCAGAGACTACGAGCAGTGCTTC
>TRBV2|.|TRBJ2-3|.
CASRRGTSTDTQYF
TGTGCCAGCAGAAGGGGAACGAGCACAGATACGCAGTATTTT
>TRBV9|.|TRBJ2-3|TRBD2
CASSARTSGRTDTQYF
TGTGCCAGCAGCGCACGGACTAGCGGGAGGACAGATACGCAGTATTTT
>TRBV9|.|TRBJ2-5|.
CASSVDSKETQYF
TGTGCCAGCAGCGTAGACAGCAAAGAGACCCAGTACTTC